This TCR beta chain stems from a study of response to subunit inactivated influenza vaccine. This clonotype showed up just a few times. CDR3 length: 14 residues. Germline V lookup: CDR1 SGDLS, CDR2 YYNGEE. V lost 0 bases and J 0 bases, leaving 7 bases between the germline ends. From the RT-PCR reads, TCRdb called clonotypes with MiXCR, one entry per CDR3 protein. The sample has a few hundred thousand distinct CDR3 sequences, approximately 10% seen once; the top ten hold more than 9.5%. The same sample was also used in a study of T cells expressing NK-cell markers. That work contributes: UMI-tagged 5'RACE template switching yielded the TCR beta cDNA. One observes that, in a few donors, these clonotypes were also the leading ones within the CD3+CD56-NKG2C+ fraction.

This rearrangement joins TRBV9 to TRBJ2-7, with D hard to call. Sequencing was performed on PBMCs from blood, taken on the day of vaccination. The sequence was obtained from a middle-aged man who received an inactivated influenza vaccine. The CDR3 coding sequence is TGTGCCAGCAGCGTAGGACTTCCCTCCTACGAGCAGTACTTC. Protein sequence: CASSVGLPSYEQYF.